Presented here are 27 T cell receptor beta chains from one specimen sequenced in a study of T cell clonality in common variable immunodeficiency. Assay used: immunoSEQ multiplex PCR; TCRdb lists only in-frame clones, some missing. The sample holds about 35,000 clones, and no clone turns up only once. Material: peripheral blood mononuclear cells. The receptors stem from a person aged 18 to 75 in good health.

Concerning this clone: The CDR3 end lies 3 residues beyond the end of the read and is filled in from the germline J gene. This chain joins TRBV20-1 and TRBJ2-1, with D maybe TRBD2 (5 bases). V lost 1 base and J lost 0, with 10 bases in between. Germline V lookup: CDR1 DFQATT, CDR2 SNEGSKA (reference sequence). The CDR3 is 15 residues long. Partial CDR3 DNA: TGCAGTGCTAGAGCTAGGAGGAGCTCCTACAATGAG. This translates into CSARARRSSYNE. The full CDR3 is CSARARRSSYNEQFF.

This clone was recorded at least ten times. The CDR3 end is not reached by the read, which stops 3 residues before it; the germline J gene fills it in. The sample has other DNA sequences that encode this CDR3 too. The J gene is TRBJ2-7, the V gene TRBV20-1, with TRBD2 matching 8 bases. Germline values: CDR1 DFQATT, CDR2 SNEGSKA (reference sequence). The CDR3 runs 12 residues. J was trimmed by 4 bases and V by 6 bases; bases with no gene match: 5. CDR3 in amino acids: CSAPGLGYEQYF. The sequenced CDR3 bases are TGCAGTGCCCCGGGACTAGGATACGAG.

This clone was counted ten times or more. The observed sequence ends 3 residues before the CDR3 terminus, with the missing tail filled in from the germline J gene. The chain combines TRBV5-1 with TRBJ2-3; weak D call: TRBD2 (6 bases). This CDR3 is 16 amino acids long. The V gene's germline CDR1 is SGHRS and CDR2 YFSETQ. Here the CDR3 reads CASSPGGTNSNQPQYF. Incomplete CDR3 DNA: TGCGCCAGCAGCCCTGGGGGGACGAATAGCAATCAGCCG.

This clone was detected ten times or more. The CDR3 extends 3 residues past the end of the read, so its final part is completed from the germline J gene. This chain uses TRBV20-1 with TRBJ2-2; perhaps TRBD2 as D (7 bases). This CDR3 region has 14 residues. The V end lost 3 bases, the J end lost 4 bases, and 12 bases lay between the germline ends. Germline CDR1 reads DFQATT; CDR2 reads SNEGSKA (reference sequence). CDR3 residues: CSARGGAGTGELFF. The sequenced CDR3 bases are TGCAGTGCTAGGGGGGGGGCTGGCACCGGGGAG.

This clone was seen ten or more times. The sequence runs out 3 residues before the end of the CDR3; the remainder is reconstructed from the germline J gene. The chain links TRBV5-1 to TRBJ2-1; maybe TRBD2 (7 bases). Per germline, CDR1 SGHRS and CDR2 YFSETQ. V lost 3 bases and J 9 bases, leaving 19 bases between the germline ends. The CDR3 is 15 amino acids. The covered CDR3 bases are TGCGCCAGCAGCTCGGATGCCCTAGGGGGGGGTGAG. Protein sequence: CASSSDALGGGE. The whole CDR3 sequence is CASSSDALGGGEQFF.

This clone showed up many times. Read sequence stops 3 residues before the CDR3 end, and the germline J gene provides the missing end. This chain links TRBV7-6 with TRBJ2-1; 14 bases map to TRBD2. The CDR3 loop spans 16 amino acids. The trim removed 5 bases at V and 9 bases at J, leaving 9 bases unmatched. Per germline, CDR1 SGHVS and CDR2 FNYEAQ. CDR3 residues: CASSAPGLAGEVEQFF. CDR3 bases read: TGTGCCAGCAGCGCACCGGGACTAGCGGGAGAGGTTGAG. Filled out from reference TRBV7-6 and TRBJ2-1, the complete variable domain reads GAGVSQSPRYKVTKRGQDVALRCDPISGHVSLYWYRQALGQGPEFLTYFNYEAQQDKSGLPNDRFSAERPEGSISTLTIQRTEQRDSAMYRCASSAPGLAGEVEQFFGPGTRLTVL.

Ten or more counts support this clone. The read comes to an end 3 residues before the CDR3 does, leaving the germline J gene to fill in the end. The chain recombines TRBV12-3 or TRBV12-4 with TRBJ2-1; a weak D match, TRBD2 (6 bases). The CDR3 covers 15 residues. V was clipped by 4 bases and J by 3 bases, with 13 bases between them. CDR3 sequence: CASSSQLADYNEQFF. The DNA read from the CDR3 is TGTGCCAGCAGTTCCCAGTTAGCGGACTACAATGAG.

This clone came up many times. The read stops 3 residues short of the end of the CDR3; the missing end is completed from the germline J gene. This chain joins TRBV2 and TRBJ2-3, with unresolved D. The V end lost 4 bases, the J end lost 3 bases, and 8 bases lay between the germline ends. This CDR3 is 13 amino acids long. Germline V gene data show CDR1 as SNHLY and CDR2 as FYNNEI. This chain's CDR3 is CASSVPITDTQYF. The CDR3 DNA, read in part, is TGTGCCAGCAGTGTACCTATAACAGATACG.

This clone was found many times. The read is 3 residues too short to cover the CDR3 end, so that end is filled in from the germline J gene. The chain recombines TRBV7-9 with TRBJ2-3; D gene unclear. V gave up 5 bases and J gave up 3 bases, with 12 bases separating them. The length of the CDR3 is 14 residues. Germline CDR1 is SEHNR and CDR2 is FQNEAQ (reference sequence). CDR3 sequence: CASSAPLRTDTQYF. CDR3 bases read: TGTGCCAGCAGCGCACCCCTACGGACAGATACG.

This clone appeared many times. The CDR3 end falls 3 residues outside the read, so it is completed with the germline J gene. The chain joins TRBV29-1 to TRBJ2-5, with 8 bases that match TRBD1. Per the germline V gene, CDR1 is SQVTM and CDR2 is ANQGSEA. The V gene end was trimmed by 4 bases and the J gene end by 5 bases; junction bases not matched to a gene: 3. The CDR3 runs 12 residues. The CDR3 DNA, read in part, is TGCAGCGTTGGCAGGGGGCATGAGACC. Translated, it gives CSVGRGHET. The entire CDR3 protein is CSVGRGHETQYF.

Many counts were recorded for this clone. The sequence runs out 3 residues before the end of the CDR3; the remainder is reconstructed from the germline J gene. The rearrangement joins TRBV20-1 to TRBJ2-7, with D hard to call. V was clipped by 3 bases and J by 5 bases, with 14 bases between them. The CDR3 has 13 residues. Germline V gene data show CDR1 as DFQATT and CDR2 as SNEGSKA (reference sequence). The CDR3 DNA, read in part, is TGCAGTGCTAGGCCACCGGCACGGGACGAG. Amino acids: CSARPPARDE. The CDR3 in its entirety is CSARPPARDEQYF.

This clone was counted many times. Read coverage stops 3 residues before the CDR3 terminus; the germline J gene supplies the remainder. V usage is TRBV19 and J usage is TRBJ2-7; D is unresolved. Trimming removed 5 bases at V and 0 bases at J, with 8 bases between. The V gene's germline CDR1 is LNHDA and CDR2 SQIVND (reference sequence). CDR3 size: 13 residues. The sequenced CDR3 bases are TGTGCCAGTAGTTACGGGTACTCCTACGAG. This gives the protein CASSYGYSYE. The full CDR3 is CASSYGYSYEQYF.

In this sample, this clone turned up many times. With the read ending 3 residues before the CDR3 end, the germline J gene is used to fill in that end. The chain uses TRBV6-1 and TRBJ1-4; D uncertain. The ends were cut back, 6 bases at V and 4 bases at J, with 21 bases in the middle. Germline V lookup: CDR1 MNHNS, CDR2 SASEGT. This CDR3 region has 17 residues. The CDR3 here is CASREYSRDSNNEKLFF. The sequenced CDR3 bases are TGTGCCAGCAGAGAATACAGCCGCGATTCGAATAATGAAAAA.

This clone was seen ten or more times. The CDR3 end lies 3 residues beyond the end of the read and is filled in from the germline J gene. The rearrangement joins TRBV19 to TRBJ1-5; 9 nucleotides agree with TRBD1. This CDR3 spans 16 amino acids. With V trimmed by 5 bases and J by 6 bases, 11 bases remained unmatched. Looked up from germline, CDR1 is LNHDA and CDR2 is SQIVND (reference sequence). The CDR3 region is CASSAQQGAQRQPQHF. CDR3 DNA (partial): TGTGCCAGTAGTGCTCAACAGGGGGCTCAGCGTCAGCCC.

This clone was counted many times. The CDR3 end falls 3 residues outside the read, so it is completed with the germline J gene. This chain joins TRBV2 and TRBJ1-5; TRBD1 might be the D (6 bases). Germline assignment: CDR1 SNHLY and CDR2 FYNNEI. The CDR3 totals 17 residues. V gave up 9 bases and J gave up 5 bases, with 26 bases separating them. This CDR3 is CASHRDRTVLFDQPQHF. The DNA read from the CDR3 is TGTGCCAGTCACCGTGACCGGACAGTACTCTTCGATCAGCCC.

There are a few counts of this clone. The read is 3 residues too short to cover the CDR3 end, so that end is filled in from the germline J gene. The genes are TRBV7-9 and TRBJ2-4; D unresolved. The CDR3 length is 14 residues. Germline assignment: CDR1 SEHNR and CDR2 FQNEAQ (reference sequence). The DNA read from the CDR3 is TGTGCCAGCACCCCATACACCCAAAACTATGGT. Its protein product is CASTPYTQNYG. The whole CDR3 protein is CASTPYTQNYGQYF.

This clone was detected many times. Coverage ceases 3 residues before the CDR3 finishes, and the germline J gene fills in the end. The chain recombines TRBV14 with TRBJ2-1; TRBD2 matches at 11 bases. Germline CDR1 reads SGHDN; CDR2 reads FVKESK. This CDR3 is 16 amino acids long. V shed 4 bases and J 3 bases; nucleotides not matched to a gene: 5. CDR3 region: CASSPPGLADYNEQFF. Incomplete CDR3 DNA: TGTGCCAGCAGCCCTCCGGGACTAGCGGACTACAATGAG.

By its share, this clone is medium-sized (0.01 to 0.1%). The CDR3 extends 3 residues past the end of the read, so its final part is completed from the germline J gene. The chain is built from TRBV18 and TRBJ2-7; 10 nucleotides line up with TRBD1. With 5 bases clipped from V and 5 bases from J, the junction kept 6 bases outside the gene matches. The CDR3 is 14 amino acids. Germline V lookup: CDR1 KGHSH, CDR2 LQKENI. This CDR3 reads CASSEDRGLNEQYF. CDR3 DNA (partial): TGTGCCAGCTCAGAAGACAGGGGGCTGAACGAG.

This clone was found a few times. The sequenced part of the CDR3 DNA is TGTGCCAGCAGCTTACGGCAGGGGGACACAAGCTCTGGAAACACC. It specifies CASSLRQGDTSSGNT. The CDR3 as a whole reads CASSLRQGDTSSGNTIYF. The chain uses TRBV7-8 and TRBJ1-3; 7 bases fit TRBD1. The read ends 3 residues shy of where the CDR3 ends; the end is completed using the germline J gene. The CDR3 runs to 18 residues. The germline gives CDR1 SGHVS, CDR2 FQNEAQ. After removal of 2 bases from V and 0 bases from J, the junction contained 10 bases not matched to a gene.

This clone was seen many times. With the read ending 3 residues before the CDR3 end, the germline J gene is used to fill in that end. This chain connects TRBV24-1 to TRBJ2-7; TRBD1 agrees at 7 bases. The J segment lost 3 bases and the V segment lost 5 bases, leaving 3 bases of the junction unmatched. The CDR3 sequence is 13 residues long. Germline V gene sequence: CDR1 KGHDR, CDR2 SFDVKD. The CDR3 DNA, read in part, is TGTGCCACCAGTGCGGGACAGCGCTACGAG. Its protein product is CATSAGQRYE. In full, the CDR3 reads CATSAGQRYEQYF.

This clone was detected many times. The read is 3 residues too short to cover the CDR3 end, so that end is filled in from the germline J gene. The chain is built from TRBV20-1 and TRBJ2-1; TRBD2 matches 12 bases. The CDR3 totals 14 residues. Germline assignment: CDR1 DFQATT and CDR2 SNEGSKA (reference sequence). The V gene end was trimmed by 1 base and the J gene end by 9 bases; junction bases not matched to a gene: 4. Incomplete CDR3 DNA: TGCAGTGCTAGAGGGCTACTAGCGGGAGGTGAG. Translation: CSARGLLAGGE. The full CDR3 protein is CSARGLLAGGEQFF.

At least ten counts were recorded for this clone. The read falls 3 residues short of the CDR3 end, and the missing part is taken from the germline J gene. The chain recombines TRBV20-1 with TRBJ2-3; 13 nucleotides align to TRBD2. CDR1 is DFQATT and CDR2 is SNEGSKA in the germline V gene (reference sequence). The CDR3 is 16 residues long. Incomplete CDR3 DNA: TGCAGTGCTTACGGACTAGCGGGAGAGTATTTGGAGACG. Translating gives CSAYGLAGEYLET. The complete CDR3 protein is CSAYGLAGEYLETQYF.

This clone appeared many times. The CDR3 is cut off 3 residues early in the read; its end comes from the germline J gene. The gene calls are TRBV7-2 and TRBJ1-2, with TRBD1 matching over 7 bases. The CDR3 loop spans 15 amino acids. The germline V gene has CDR1 SGHTA and CDR2 FQGNSA. V lost 2 bases and J lost 2; bases outside the gene matches: 5. The DNA read from the CDR3 is TGTGCCAGCAGCTTATATCCAGGGGGAAACTATGGC. Translating it yields CASSLYPGGNYG. The full CDR3 sequence reads CASSLYPGGNYGYTF.

At least ten counts were recorded for this clone. The CDR3 end lies 3 residues beyond the end of the read and is filled in from the germline J gene. The V and J genes are TRBV7-8 and TRBJ1-5; D unresolved. The CDR3 totals 11 residues. CDR1 and CDR2 from the germline V gene are SGHVS and FQNEAQ. Between the trimmed V and J ends, which lost 8 bases and 4 bases, there was a span of 6 bases. The CDR3 protein is CASGTNQPQHF. The part of the CDR3 DNA that was read is TGTGCCAGCGGCACAAATCAGCCC.

The CDR3 bases that were read are TGTGCCTGGAGTTGGGGGGGGCAGGGACTA. Protein product: CAWSWGGQGL. The full CDR3 sequence reads CAWSWGGQGLAFF. This chain connects TRBV30 to TRBJ1-1; possibly TRBD1 for D (6 bases). The CDR3 end is not reached by the read, which stops 3 residues before it; the germline J gene fills it in. Germline values: CDR1 GTSNPN, CDR2 SVGIG (reference sequence). The CDR3 totals 13 residues. Full variable domain (outside the CDR3, taken from reference TRBV30 and TRBJ1-1): SQTIHQWPATLVQPVGSPLSLECTVEGTSNPNLYWYRQAAGRGLQLLFYSVGIGQISSEVPQNLSASRPQDRQFILSSKKLLLSDSGFYLCAWSWGGQGLAFFGQGTRLTVV.

The sample holds many counts of this clone. The sequence runs out 3 residues before the end of the CDR3; the remainder is reconstructed from the germline J gene. This chain joins TRBV20-1 and TRBJ2-1; TRBD2 matches at 7 bases. The V gene end was trimmed by 0 bases and the J gene end by 4 bases; junction bases not matched to a gene: 9. The CDR3 is made up of 16 amino acids. Germline V CDR1 and CDR2: DFQATT, SNEGSKA (reference sequence). Partial CDR3 DNA: TGCAGTGCTAGAGAAGTCTGGCGGGAGTCGTACAATGAG. Protein product: CSAREVWRESYNE. The CDR3 reads in full as CSAREVWRESYNEQFF.

Ten or more counts support this clone. The read halts 3 residues ahead of the CDR3 end, with the missing end drawn from the germline J gene. The chain is built from TRBV5-4 and TRBJ1-1; possibly TRBD1 for D (6 bases). Germline V gene sequence: CDR1 SGHNT, CDR2 YYREEE (reference sequence). The CDR3 has 14 amino acids. Here the CDR3 reads CASSLARGFERAFF. The covered CDR3 bases are TGTGCCAGCAGCTTGGCCAGGGGTTTTGAACGT.